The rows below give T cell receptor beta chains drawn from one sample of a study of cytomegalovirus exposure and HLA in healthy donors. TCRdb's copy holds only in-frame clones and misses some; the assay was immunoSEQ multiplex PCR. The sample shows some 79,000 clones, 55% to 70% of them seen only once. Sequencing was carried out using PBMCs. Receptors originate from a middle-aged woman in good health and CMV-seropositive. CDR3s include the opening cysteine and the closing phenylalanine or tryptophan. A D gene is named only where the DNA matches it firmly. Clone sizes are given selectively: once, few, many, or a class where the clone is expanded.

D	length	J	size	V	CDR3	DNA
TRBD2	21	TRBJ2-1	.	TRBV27	CASSFSTSGRFYGRSYNEQFF	TGTGCCAGCAGTTTTTCTACTAGCGGGAGGTTCTATGGTAGGTCCTACAATGAGCAGTTCTTC
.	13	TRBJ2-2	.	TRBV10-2	CASSDWGAGELFF	TGCGCCAGCAGTGACTGGGGGGCCGGGGAGCTGTTTTTT
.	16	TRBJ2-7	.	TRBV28	CASSLVPAKSSYEQYF	TGTGCCAGCAGTTTAGTACCAGCGAAGAGCTCCTACGAGCAGTACTTC
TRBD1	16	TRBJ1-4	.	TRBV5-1	CASSTGRTGDGEKLFF	TGCGCCAGCAGCACTGGCCGGACAGGGGACGGGGAAAAACTGTTTTTT
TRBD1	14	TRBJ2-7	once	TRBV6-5	CASSQGTGGREQYF	TGTGCCAGCAGTCAAGGGACAGGGGGCCGAGAGCAGTACTTC
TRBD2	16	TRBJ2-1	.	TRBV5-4	CASSPTAGGSYNEQFF	TGTGCCAGCAGCCCGACCGCGGGGGGCTCCTACAATGAGCAGTTCTTC
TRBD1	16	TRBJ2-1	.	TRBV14	CASSQTRRGRMDEQFF	TGTGCCAGCAGCCAGACGAGAAGGGGGCGCATGGATGAGCAGTTCTTC
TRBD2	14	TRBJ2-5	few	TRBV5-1	CASSSGTSSETQYF	TGCGCCAGCAGCAGCGGGACTAGCTCAGAGACCCAGTACTTC
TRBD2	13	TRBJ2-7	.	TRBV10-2	CASRLAVAYEQYF	TGCGCCAGCAGGCTAGCGGTAGCCTACGAGCAGTACTTC
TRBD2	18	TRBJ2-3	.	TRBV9	CASSVGLAGGPSTDTQYF	TGTGCCAGCAGCGTGGGACTAGCGGGAGGGCCTAGCACAGATACGCAGTATTTT
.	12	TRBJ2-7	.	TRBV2	CASSRESYEQYF	TGTGCCAGCAGCCGGGAGTCGTACGAGCAGTACTTC
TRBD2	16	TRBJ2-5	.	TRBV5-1	CASSSGLAGGPETQYF	TGCGCCAGCAGCTCCGGACTAGCGGGGGGGCCAGAGACCCAGTACTTC
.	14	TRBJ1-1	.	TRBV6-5	CASRLTVQNTEAFF	TGTGCCAGCAGGCTGACAGTTCAGAACACTGAAGCTTTCTTT
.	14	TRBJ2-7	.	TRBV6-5	CASSYGNRNHEQYF	TGTGCCAGCAGTTACGGGAACAGGAACCACGAGCAGTACTTC
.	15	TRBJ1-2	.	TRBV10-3	CAISAEISGEHGYTF	TGTGCCATCAGTGCCGAAATCTCAGGGGAGCATGGCTACACCTTC
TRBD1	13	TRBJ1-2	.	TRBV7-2	CASSPDRVYGYTF	TGTGCCAGCAGCCCCGACAGGGTCTATGGCTACACCTTC
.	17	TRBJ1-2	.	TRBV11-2	CASSFVWDTNRYYGYTF	TGTGCCAGCAGCTTCGTCTGGGACACAAACAGATACTATGGCTACACCTTC
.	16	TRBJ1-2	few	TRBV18	CASSPDTGIILEGYTF	TGTGCCAGCTCACCAGATACAGGGATAATCCTAGAAGGCTACACCTTC
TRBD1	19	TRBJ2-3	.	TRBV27	CASSFYRTGGGISTDTQYF	TGTGCCAGCAGTTTCTATCGGACAGGGGGCGGGATTAGCACAGATACGCAGTATTTT
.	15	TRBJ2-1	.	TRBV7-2	CASSLTGGSYNEQFF	TGTGCCAGCAGCTTAACCGGGGGATCCTACAATGAGCAGTTCTTC
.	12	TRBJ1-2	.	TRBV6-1	CASSGSSYGYTF	TGTGCCAGCAGTGGGTCTTCCTACGGCTACACCTTC
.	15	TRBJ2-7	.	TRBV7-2	CASSDPSGTSYEQYF	TGTGCCAGCAGCGACCCCAGCGGGACATCCTACGAGCAGTACTTC
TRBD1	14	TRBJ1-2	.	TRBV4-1	CASSPDRGNYGYTF	TGCGCCAGCAGCCCGGACAGGGGGAACTATGGCTACACCTTC
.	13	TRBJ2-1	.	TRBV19	CASSRLVGDEQFF	TGTGCCAGTAGTAGGCTAGTAGGGGATGAGCAGTTCTTC
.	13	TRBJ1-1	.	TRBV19	CASSLTGNTEAFF	TGTGCCAGTAGCCTGACAGGAAACACTGAAGCTTTCTTT
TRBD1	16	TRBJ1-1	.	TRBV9	CASSAHPGQGGLEAFF	TGTGCCAGCAGCGCCCACCCTGGACAGGGGGGGCTTGAAGCTTTCTTT
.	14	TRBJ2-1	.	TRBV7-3	CASSQQPGNNEQFF	TGTGCCAGCAGCCAACAACCCGGGAACAATGAGCAGTTCTTC